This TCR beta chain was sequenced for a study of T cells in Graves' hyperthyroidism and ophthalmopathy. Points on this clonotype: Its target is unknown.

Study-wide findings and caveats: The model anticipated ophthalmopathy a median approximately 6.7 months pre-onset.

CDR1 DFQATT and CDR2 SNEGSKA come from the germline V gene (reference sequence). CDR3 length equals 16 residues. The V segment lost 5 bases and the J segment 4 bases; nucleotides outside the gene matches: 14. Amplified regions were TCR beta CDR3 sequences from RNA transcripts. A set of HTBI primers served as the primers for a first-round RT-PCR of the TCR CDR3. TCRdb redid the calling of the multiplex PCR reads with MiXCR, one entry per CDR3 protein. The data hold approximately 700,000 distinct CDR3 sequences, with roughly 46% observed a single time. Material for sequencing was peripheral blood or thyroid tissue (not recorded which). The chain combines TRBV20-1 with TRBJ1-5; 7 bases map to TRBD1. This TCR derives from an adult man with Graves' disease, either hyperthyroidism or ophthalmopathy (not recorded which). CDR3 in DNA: TGCAGTGCTGGAGGGGAGACAGGGCGTCGGAATCAGCCCCAGCATTTT. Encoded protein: CSAGGETGRRNQPQHF.